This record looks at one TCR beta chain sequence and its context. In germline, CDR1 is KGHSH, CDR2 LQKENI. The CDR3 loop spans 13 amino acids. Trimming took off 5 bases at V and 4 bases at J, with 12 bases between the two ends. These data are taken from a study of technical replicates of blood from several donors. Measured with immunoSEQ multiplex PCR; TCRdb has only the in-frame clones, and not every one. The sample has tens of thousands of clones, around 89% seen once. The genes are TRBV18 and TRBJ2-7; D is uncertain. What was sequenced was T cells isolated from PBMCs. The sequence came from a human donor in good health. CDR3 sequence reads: CASSSYTAYEQYF. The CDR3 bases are TGTGCCAGCTCATCCTATACTGCTTACGAGCAGTACTTC.